The present TCR beta chain was sequenced within a study of neoadjuvant anti-PD-1 for oral cavity cancer. Study-level information: Non-progressing patients received a fourth nivolumab dose near day 43, then surgery on days 50-56.

Overall study results and limits: Post-nivolumab, blood T cell clonality was significantly elevated in non-responders.

The V segment lost 2 bases and the J segment 0 bases; nucleotides outside the gene matches: 1. This CDR3 is built from 14 residues. The germline CDR1 and CDR2 sequences are WSHSY and SAAADI. Only in-frame clones appear in the TCRdb table, and some are missing; sequencing was by immunoSEQ multiplex PCR. The sample yields about 14,000 clones, less than 75% seen once. Patients had HPV-negative, locally advanced oral cavity squamous cell carcinoma. Points on this clone: The antigen remains unidentified.

The chain links TRBV10-2 to TRBJ2-7; 7 bases agree with TRBD1. The clonotype was recovered from a person between 40 and 80 years old with oral cavity squamous cell carcinoma. The sequenced sample was PBMCs, obtained before nivolumab (anti-PD-1) treatment. The CDR3 DNA reads TGCGCCAGCAGTGAGAGGGACAGCTCCTACGAGCAGTACTTC. Translation: CASSERDSSYEQYF.